This passage covers 4 T cell receptor beta chains from one sample sequenced in a study of shared clonotypes between healthy human individuals (dated by TCRdb to 2020 to 2021). Libraries were built with the immunoSEQ multiplex PCR assay. The table comes from immuneACCESS by way of TCRdb, which keeps in-frame sequences with V and J called. Part of the clones is missing from these tables; in studies checked, under half for an unresolved V gene and the rest for unknown reasons. The sample table shows 2 million to 2.5 million clones, and nearly 97% are seen once. Roughly 0.13% of the sample goes to the ten largest clones. Material for sequencing was naive CD4+ T cells sorted from blood. Interpreted using the paper, the cell subset or site label stands for: CD45RA+ positively selected. These receptors were taken from a man aged 18-30 years in good health.

This clone was recorded only once. The chain is built from TRBV5-1 and TRBJ2-2; 12 bases map to TRBD1. Germline CDR1 reads SGHRS; CDR2 reads YFSETQ. This CDR3 has 18 residues. Unmatched junction bases numbered 13, after V lost 6 bases and J lost 4 bases. DNA of the CDR3: TGCGCCAGCACCTTTCCAACCGGGACAGGGGGCCTCACCGGGGAGCTGTTTTTT. Translated: CASTFPTGTGGLTGELFF.

This rearrangement joins TRBV10-3 to TRBJ2-5; maybe TRBD1 (6 bases). Trimming shortened V by 6 bases and J by 5 bases, and 13 bases separated the two germline ends. The CDR3 contains 13 residues. Germline V gene lookup returns CDR1 ENHRY and CDR2 SYGVKD. CDR3 nucleotides: TGTGCCATCAGCAGGGGAGTAGGTGAGACCCAGTACTTC. Protein: CAISRGVGETQYF.

Remarks on this clone: The sample carries other DNA sequences with the same CDR3. This chain joins TRBV7-3 and TRBJ1-6; the D gene is possibly TRBD1 (5 bases). Germline assignment: CDR1 SGHTA and CDR2 FQGTGA. Trimming cost V 2 bases and J 7 bases, with 9 bases left between them. The length of the CDR3 is 14 residues. CDR3 residues: CASSLQGRNSPLHF. CDR3 DNA sequence: TGTGCCAGCAGCTTACAGGGTCGCAATTCACCCCTCCACTTT. Together with reference TRBV7-3 and TRBJ1-6, the CDR3 gives the full variable domain: GAGVSQTPSNKVTEKGKYVELRCDPISGHTALYWYRQSLGQGPEFLIYFQGTGAADDSGLPNDRFFAVRPEGSVSTLKIQRTERGDSAVYLCASSLQGRNSPLHFGNGTRLTVT.

The V call is TRBV4-1, the J call TRBJ2-1; D possibly corresponds to TRBD2 (5 bases). This CDR3 comprises 15 residues. Germline V gene lookup returns CDR1 MGHRA and CDR2 YSYEKL. Trimming removed 0 bases at V and 7 bases at J, with 13 bases between. This chain's CDR3 is CASSQEEWERNEQFF. CDR3 bases: TGCGCCAGCAGCCAAGAGGAATGGGAGAGGAATGAGCAGTTCTTC.